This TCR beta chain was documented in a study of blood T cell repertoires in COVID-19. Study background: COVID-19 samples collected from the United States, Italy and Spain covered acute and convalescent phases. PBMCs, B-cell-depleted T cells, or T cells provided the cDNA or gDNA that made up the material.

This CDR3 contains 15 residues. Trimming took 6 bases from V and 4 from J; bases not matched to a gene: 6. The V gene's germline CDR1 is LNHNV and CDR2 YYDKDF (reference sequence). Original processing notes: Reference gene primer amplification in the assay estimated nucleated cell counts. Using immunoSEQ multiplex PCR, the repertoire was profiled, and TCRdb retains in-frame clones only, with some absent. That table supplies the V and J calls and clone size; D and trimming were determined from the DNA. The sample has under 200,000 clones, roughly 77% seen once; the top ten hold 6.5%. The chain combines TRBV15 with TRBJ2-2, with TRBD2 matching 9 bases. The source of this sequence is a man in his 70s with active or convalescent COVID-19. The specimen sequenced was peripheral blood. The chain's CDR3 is CATREGLAGTGELFF. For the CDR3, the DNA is TGTGCCACCAGGGAGGGACTAGCCGGCACCGGGGAGCTGTTTTTT.